This T cell receptor (beta chain) stems from a study of blood T cell repertoires in COVID-19. Study-wide context: Collection of acute and convalescent COVID-19 samples took place in the United States, Italy and Spain. T cells, B-cell-depleted T cells, or PBMCs supplied cDNA or gDNA.

Source study methods: Amplification with reference gene primers provided the estimates of nucleated cell counts. Libraries were prepared by immunoSEQ multiplex PCR; TCRdb keeps only in-frame clonotypes and omits some of them. That table gives V, J and clone size, and the DNA gave D and trimming. The sample shows tens of thousands of clones, over 75% of them seen only once. The CDR3 contains 14 residues. V was clipped by 5 bases and J by 3 bases; unmatched bases: 10. Germline V gives CDR1 SQVTM, CDR2 ANQGSEA. The source is a man at least 80 years old with acute or convalescent COVID-19. Sequenced input: peripheral blood. The V call is TRBV29-1, the J call TRBJ2-7; 7 positions match TRBD1. For the CDR3, the DNA is TGCAGCGTTACGGTGGGGCCAGGGGGCTACGAGCAGTACTTC. It is translated as CSVTVGPGGYEQYF.